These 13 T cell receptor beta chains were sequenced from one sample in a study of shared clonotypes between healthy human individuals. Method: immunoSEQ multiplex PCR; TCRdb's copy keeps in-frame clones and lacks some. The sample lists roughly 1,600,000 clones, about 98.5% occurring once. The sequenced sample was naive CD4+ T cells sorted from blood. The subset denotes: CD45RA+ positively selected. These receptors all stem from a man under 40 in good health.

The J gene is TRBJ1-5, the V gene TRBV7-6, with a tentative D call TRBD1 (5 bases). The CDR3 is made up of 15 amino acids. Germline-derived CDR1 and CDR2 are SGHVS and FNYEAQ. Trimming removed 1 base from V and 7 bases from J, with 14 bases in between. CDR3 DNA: TGTGCCAGCAGCTTAGGGAGAACACGGGGCCAGCCCCAGCATTTT. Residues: CASSLGRTRGQPQHF.

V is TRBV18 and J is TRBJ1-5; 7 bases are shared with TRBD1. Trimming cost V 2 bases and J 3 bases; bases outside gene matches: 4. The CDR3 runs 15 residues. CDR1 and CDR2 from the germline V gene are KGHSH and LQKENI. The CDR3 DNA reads TGTGCCAGCTCACCATCCACAGGGGCCAATCAGCCCCAGCATTTT. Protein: CASSPSTGANQPQHF.

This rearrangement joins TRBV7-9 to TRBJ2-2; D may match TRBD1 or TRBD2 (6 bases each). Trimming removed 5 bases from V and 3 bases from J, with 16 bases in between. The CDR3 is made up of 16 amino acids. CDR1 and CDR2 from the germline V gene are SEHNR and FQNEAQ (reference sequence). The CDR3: CASSPWGRGYTGELFF. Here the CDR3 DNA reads TGTGCCAGCAGCCCCTGGGGGCGGGGATACACCGGGGAGCTGTTTTTT.

This CDR3 is CASSRDTGETQYF. CDR3 nucleotides: TGTGCCAGCAGCCGGGACACTGGGGAGACCCAGTACTTC. The chain joins TRBV11-3 to TRBJ2-5, with D possibly being TRBD1 (6 bases). CDR3 length: 13 amino acids. The germline V and J ends were trimmed by 5 bases and 5 bases, with 12 bases remaining between them. The germline V gene has CDR1 SGHNT and CDR2 YENEEA.

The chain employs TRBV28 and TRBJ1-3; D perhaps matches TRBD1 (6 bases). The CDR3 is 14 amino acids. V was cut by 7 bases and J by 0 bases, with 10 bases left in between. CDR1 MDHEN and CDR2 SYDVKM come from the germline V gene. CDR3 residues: CASTQGGSGNTIYF. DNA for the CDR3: TGTGCCAGCACCCAAGGGGGCTCTGGAAACACCATATATTTT.

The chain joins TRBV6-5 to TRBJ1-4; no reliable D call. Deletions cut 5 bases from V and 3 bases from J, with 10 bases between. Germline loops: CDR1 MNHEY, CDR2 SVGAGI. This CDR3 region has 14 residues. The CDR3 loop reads CASSLGPANEKLFF. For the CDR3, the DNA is TGTGCCAGCAGTCTCGGCCCCGCTAATGAAAAACTGTTTTTT.

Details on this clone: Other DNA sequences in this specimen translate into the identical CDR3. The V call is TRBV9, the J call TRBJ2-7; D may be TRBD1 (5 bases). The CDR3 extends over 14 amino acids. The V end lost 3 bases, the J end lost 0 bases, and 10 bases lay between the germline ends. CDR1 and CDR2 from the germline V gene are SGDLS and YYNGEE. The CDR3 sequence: CASSATGSSYEQYF. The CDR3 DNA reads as TGTGCCAGCAGCGCTACAGGTAGCTCCTACGAGCAGTACTTC. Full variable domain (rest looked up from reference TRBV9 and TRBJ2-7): DSGVTQTPKHLITATGQRVTLRCSPRSGDLSVYWYQQSLDQGLQFLIQYYNGEERAKGNILERFSAQQFPDLHSELNLSSLELGDSALYFCASSATGSSYEQYFGPGTRLTVT.

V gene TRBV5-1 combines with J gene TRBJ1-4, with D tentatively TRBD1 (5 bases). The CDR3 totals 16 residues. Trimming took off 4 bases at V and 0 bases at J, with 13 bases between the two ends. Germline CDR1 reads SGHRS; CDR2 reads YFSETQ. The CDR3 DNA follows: TGCGCCAGCAGCCCACGGGGCGGCGCAACTAATGAAAAACTGTTTTTT. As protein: CASSPRGGATNEKLFF. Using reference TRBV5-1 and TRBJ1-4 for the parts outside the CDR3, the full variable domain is KAGVTQTPRYLIKTRGQQVTLSCSPISGHRSVSWYQQTPGQGLQFLFEYFSETQRNKGNFPGRFSGRQFSNSRSEMNVSTLELGDSALYLCASSPRGGATNEKLFFGSGTQLSVL.

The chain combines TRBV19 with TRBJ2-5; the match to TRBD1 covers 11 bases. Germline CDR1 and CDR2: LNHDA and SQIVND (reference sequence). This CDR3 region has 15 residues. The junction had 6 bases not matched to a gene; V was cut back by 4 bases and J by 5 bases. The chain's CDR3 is CASSNGQGARETQYF. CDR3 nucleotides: TGTGCCAGTAGTAATGGACAGGGGGCGAGGGAGACCCAGTACTTC. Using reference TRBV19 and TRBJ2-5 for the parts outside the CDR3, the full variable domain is DGGITQSPKYLFRKEGQNVTLSCEQNLNHDAMYWYRQDPGQGLRLIYYSQIVNDFQKGDIAEGYSVSREKKESFPLTVTSAQKNPTAFYLCASSNGQGARETQYFGPGTRLLVL.

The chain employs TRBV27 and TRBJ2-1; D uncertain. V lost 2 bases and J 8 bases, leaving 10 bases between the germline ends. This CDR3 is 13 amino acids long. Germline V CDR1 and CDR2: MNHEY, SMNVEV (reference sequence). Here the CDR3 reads CASSLLGPHEQFF. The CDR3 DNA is TGTGCCAGCAGTTTACTGGGCCCCCATGAGCAGTTCTTC.

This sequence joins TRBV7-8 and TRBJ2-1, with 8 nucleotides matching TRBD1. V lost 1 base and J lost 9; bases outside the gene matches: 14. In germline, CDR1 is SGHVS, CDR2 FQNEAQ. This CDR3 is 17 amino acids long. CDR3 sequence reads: CASSLGLLEQGGTEQFF. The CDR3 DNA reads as TGTGCCAGCAGCTTAGGCTTGTTAGAACAGGGGGGCACTGAGCAGTTCTTC. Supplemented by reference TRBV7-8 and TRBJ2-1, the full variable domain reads GAGVSQSPRYKVAKRGQDVALRCDPISGHVSLFWYQQALGQGPEFLTYFQNEAQLDKSGLPSDRFFAERPEGSVSTLKIQRTQQEDSAVYLCASSLGLLEQGGTEQFFGPGTRLTVL.

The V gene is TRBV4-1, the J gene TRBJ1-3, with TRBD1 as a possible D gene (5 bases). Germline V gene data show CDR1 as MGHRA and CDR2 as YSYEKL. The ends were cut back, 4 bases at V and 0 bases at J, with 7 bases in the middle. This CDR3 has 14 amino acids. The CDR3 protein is CASSRDGSGNTIYF. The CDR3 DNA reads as TGCGCCAGCAGCCGGGACGGCTCTGGAAACACCATATATTTT.

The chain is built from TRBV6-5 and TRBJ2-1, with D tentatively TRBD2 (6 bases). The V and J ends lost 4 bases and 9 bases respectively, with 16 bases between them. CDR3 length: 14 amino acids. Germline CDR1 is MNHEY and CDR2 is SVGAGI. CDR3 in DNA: TGTGCCAGCAGTTTCAACCCTCTAGCGATTGAGCAGTTCTTC. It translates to CASSFNPLAIEQFF.